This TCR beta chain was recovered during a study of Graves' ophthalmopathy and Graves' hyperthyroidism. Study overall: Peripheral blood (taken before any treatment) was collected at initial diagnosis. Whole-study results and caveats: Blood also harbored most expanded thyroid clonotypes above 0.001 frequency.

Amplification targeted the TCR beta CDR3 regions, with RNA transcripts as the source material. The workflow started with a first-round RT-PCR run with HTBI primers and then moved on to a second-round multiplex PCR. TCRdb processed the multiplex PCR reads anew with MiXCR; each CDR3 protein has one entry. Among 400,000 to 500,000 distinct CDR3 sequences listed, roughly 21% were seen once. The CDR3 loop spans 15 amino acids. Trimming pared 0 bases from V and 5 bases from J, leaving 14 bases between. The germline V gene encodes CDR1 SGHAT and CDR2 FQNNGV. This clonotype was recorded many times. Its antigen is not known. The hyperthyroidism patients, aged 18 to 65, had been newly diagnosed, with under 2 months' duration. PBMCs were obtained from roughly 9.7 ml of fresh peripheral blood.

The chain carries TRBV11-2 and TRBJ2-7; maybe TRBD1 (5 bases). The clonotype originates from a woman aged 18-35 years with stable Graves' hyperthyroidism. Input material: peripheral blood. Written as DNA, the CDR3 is TGTGCCAGCAGCTTAGATGTCACAGGTCCCAACGAGCAGTACTTC. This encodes CASSLDVTGPNEQYF.